These 25 T cell receptor beta chains originate from one sample sequenced in a study of blood T cell repertoires in COVID-19. Measured with immunoSEQ multiplex PCR; TCRdb has only the in-frame clones, and not every one. The sample includes roughly 240,000 clones, around 88% seen only once; the top ten take around 2.5%. Sequencing was done on a sample of PBMCs or T cells enriched from blood (not recorded which). The receptors were sampled from a woman aged 40 to 50 with acute COVID-19.

V usage is TRBV7-2 and J usage is TRBJ1-3, with TRBD1 as a possible D gene (6 bases). The V end was cut by 5 bases, the J end by 0 bases, with 11 bases between. CDR1 SGHTA and CDR2 FQGNSA come from the germline V gene. This CDR3 contains 15 residues. The CDR3: CASSPRDNSGNTIYF. The DNA of the CDR3 is TGTGCCAGCAGCCCCCGGGACAACTCTGGAAACACCATATATTTT. The full variable domain, its missing parts supplied by reference TRBV7-2 and TRBJ1-3, is GAGVSQSPSNKVTEKGKDVELRCDPISGHTALYWYRQSLGQGLEFLIYFQGNSAPDKSGLPSDRFSAERTGGSVSTLTIQRTQQEDSAVYLCASSPRDNSGNTIYFGEGSWLTVV.

J is TRBJ2-1 and V is TRBV5-4, with 12 positions matching TRBD2. Germline V gene data show CDR1 as SGHNT and CDR2 as YYREEE (reference sequence). Trimming cost V 3 bases and J 6 bases; bases outside gene matches: 7. The CDR3 has 16 residues. The CDR3 here is CASSWGLAGGFNEQFF. The CDR3 DNA is TGTGCCAGCAGCTGGGGTCTAGCGGGAGGGTTCAATGAGCAGTTCTTC.

This chain joins TRBV2 and TRBJ2-5; D is perhaps TRBD1 (5 bases). V lost 6 bases and J 2 bases, leaving 10 bases between the germline ends. CDR1 SNHLY and CDR2 FYNNEI come from the germline V gene. The CDR3 extends over 13 amino acids. DNA for the CDR3: TGTGCCAGCAGACAGGTGGTTCAAGAGACCCAGTACTTC. Amino acid sequence: CASRQVVQETQYF.

This chain links TRBV7-9 with TRBJ2-3; D is perhaps TRBD2 (5 bases). This CDR3 is built from 15 residues. Germline V gives CDR1 SEHNR, CDR2 FQNEAQ (reference sequence). Trimming took off 3 bases at V and 1 base at J, with 11 bases between the two ends. This chain's CDR3 is CASSLLAGGTDTQYF. The CDR3 DNA sequence: TGTGCCAGCAGCTTGCTAGCAGGAGGCACAGATACGCAGTATTTT.

The table lists this clone with a count of one. The chain combines TRBV5-1 with TRBJ1-4; unclear D gene. This CDR3 has 15 residues. The V gene's germline CDR1 is SGHRS and CDR2 YFSETQ. V was shortened by 4 bases and J by 7 bases, with 17 bases between the two germline ends. Here the CDR3 reads CASSPTRHSSEKLFF. In DNA, the CDR3 is TGCGCCAGCAGCCCGACGAGACACAGCTCTGAAAAACTGTTTTTT.

The rearrangement links TRBV7-2 to TRBJ2-1; the match to TRBD2 covers 7 bases. The V and J ends lost 1 base and 9 bases, in that order; junction bases with no gene match: 12. From germline, CDR1 is SGHTA and CDR2 FQGNSA. CDR3 length: 16 residues. The CDR3 sequence is CASSLVSGGGAGEQFF. The CDR3 DNA follows: TGTGCCAGCAGCTTAGTATCCGGCGGGGGTGCGGGTGAGCAGTTCTTC.

The chain couples TRBV19 to TRBJ2-7, with a possible D match to TRBD1 (6 bases). The CDR3 totals 12 residues. Deletions cut 1 base from V and 7 bases from J, with 8 bases between. Per germline, CDR1 LNHDA and CDR2 SQIVND (reference sequence). In nucleotides, the CDR3 is TGTGCCAGTAGTATAGCCACAGGGGAGCAGTACTTC. It yields the protein CASSIATGEQYF.

V and J are TRBV5-1 and TRBJ1-3; 7 bases are a match to TRBD1. The germline V gene has CDR1 SGHRS and CDR2 YFSETQ. The CDR3 runs to 15 residues. V gave up 4 bases and J gave up 0 bases; unmatched junction bases: 4. CDR3 bases: TGCGCCAGCAGCACCGGACAGGTCTCTGGAAACACCATATATTTT. Amino acids: CASSTGQVSGNTIYF.

This chain uses TRBV28 with TRBJ1-6; tentative D call: TRBD1 (6 bases). Germline assignment: CDR1 MDHEN and CDR2 SYDVKM. Trimming took off 2 bases at V and 9 bases at J, with 14 bases between the two ends. The CDR3 runs to 15 residues. This CDR3 is CASSLPQGISSPLHF. Here the CDR3 DNA reads TGTGCCAGCAGTTTACCACAGGGAATTAGTTCACCCCTCCACTTT.

V and J are TRBV5-1 and TRBJ1-2; D might be TRBD1 (6 bases). Germline CDR1 reads SGHRS; CDR2 reads YFSETQ. The ends were cut back, 3 bases at V and 6 bases at J, with 15 bases in the middle. This CDR3 region has 14 residues. The CDR3 DNA follows: TGCGCCAGCAGCTATTCAGGGGATCCTGATGGCTACACCTTC. Translating it yields CASSYSGDPDGYTF. The whole variable domain, filled in from reference TRBV5-1 and TRBJ1-2, reads KAGVTQTPRYLIKTRGQQVTLSCSPISGHRSVSWYQQTPGQGLQFLFEYFSETQRNKGNFPGRFSGRQFSNSRSEMNVSTLELGDSALYLCASSYSGDPDGYTFGSGTRLTVV.

The rearrangement links TRBV3-1 (or the pseudogene TRBV3-2) to TRBJ2-3, with TRBD2 matching 10 bases. V lost 1 base to trimming and J lost 8 bases; unmatched junction nucleotides: 12. Per germline, CDR1 LGHDT and CDR2 YNNKEL (reference sequence). The CDR3 has 17 amino acids. The CDR3 spells CASSQGSLAGAGGTQYF. In DNA, the CDR3 is TGTGCCAGCAGCCAAGGTAGTCTAGCGGGAGCTGGAGGTACGCAGTATTTT.

The rearrangement links TRBV12-2 to TRBJ1-5. TRBV12-2 is flagged as a pseudogene. There are 15 residues in the CDR3. The CDR3 DNA sequence: TGTGCAAGTCGCTTAGGTAAGCGGGGCAATCAGCCCCAGCATTTT. This codes for CASRLGKRGNQPQHF.

This rearrangement joins TRBV19 to TRBJ2-6; the match to TRBD1 covers 11 bases. V lost 5 bases, J lost 0 bases, and 0 bases stayed unmatched. Germline CDR1 and CDR2: LNHDA and SQIVND (reference sequence). CDR3 length: 16 amino acids. In DNA form, the CDR3 reads TGTGCCAGTAGTGGGACAGGGGGCTCTGGGGCCAACGTCCTGACTTTC. It encodes CASSGTGGSGANVLTF.

The chain carries TRBV11-2 and TRBJ2-1, with D perhaps TRBD2 (6 bases). CDR1 is SGHAT, CDR2 FQNNGV, per germline. V was trimmed by 3 bases and J by 14 bases, leaving 11 bases between them. This CDR3 is built from 11 residues. The CDR3 spells CASSFSSVKFF. The CDR3 region has the DNA TGTGCCAGCAGCTTCTCTAGCGTGAAGTTCTTC.

The rearrangement links TRBV30 to TRBJ1-5; D remains unclear. V was trimmed by 4 bases and J by 8 bases, leaving 15 bases between them. This CDR3 is 13 amino acids long. Germline V CDR1 and CDR2: GTSNPN, SVGIG (reference sequence). This CDR3 reads CAWNGNLQEPQHF. The CDR3 DNA follows: TGTGCCTGGAATGGAAACCTGCAGGAGCCCCAGCATTTT.

J is TRBJ2-1 and V is TRBV24-1; 10 bases map to TRBD1. Germline CDR1 is KGHDR and CDR2 is SFDVKD. The CDR3 runs to 19 residues. Unmatched junction bases numbered 8, after V lost 1 base and J lost 0 bases. DNA of the CDR3: TGTGCCACCAGTGATTTCCCCGGGACAGGGGCTCTCTCCTACAATGAGCAGTTCTTC. This gives the protein CATSDFPGTGALSYNEQFF.

This clone was seen a single time. The chain carries TRBV2 and TRBJ1-1; D is possibly TRBD1 (5 bases). V was trimmed by 2 bases and J by 7 bases, leaving 17 bases between them. This CDR3 has 15 amino acids. From germline, CDR1 is SNHLY and CDR2 FYNNEI. The CDR3 spells CASSESRGRLVEAFF. The DNA of the CDR3 is TGTGCCAGCAGTGAAAGTAGGGGTAGATTGGTTGAAGCTTTCTTT.

The genes are TRBV19 and TRBJ2-6; 9 positions agree with TRBD2. CDR1 and CDR2 (germline): LNHDA, SQIVND (reference sequence). The ends lost 1 base at V and 2 bases at J; junction bases unmatched: 6. The CDR3 is 18 amino acids. The CDR3 sequence is CASSIGTGGRAGANVLTF. The CDR3 DNA follows: TGTGCCAGTAGTATAGGGACTGGCGGGAGGGCTGGGGCCAACGTCCTGACTTTC.

The CDR3 reads CSVTGGEAFF. In nucleotides, the CDR3 is TGCAGCGTCACAGGGGGCGAAGCTTTCTTT. This chain joins TRBV29-1 and TRBJ1-1; 9 bases line up with TRBD1. The germline V gene encodes CDR1 SQVTM and CDR2 ANQGSEA. This CDR3 is built from 10 residues. J lost 8 bases, V lost 6 bases, and 1 base had no gene match.

V gene TRBV3-1 (or the pseudogene TRBV3-2) combines with J gene TRBJ1-4, with 8 bases lining up with TRBD1. CDR3 size: 14 residues. CDR1 is LGHDT, CDR2 YNNKEL, per germline (reference sequence). J lost 7 bases, V lost 4 bases, and 5 bases had no gene match. The CDR3 DNA reads as TGTGCCAGCAGCCTACTGGACAGGGCTGAAAAACTGTTTTTT. This translates into CASSLLDRAEKLFF.

The chain is built from TRBV24-1 and TRBJ1-6; D ambiguous. Germline-derived CDR1 and CDR2 are KGHDR and SFDVKD. Trimming removed 4 bases at V and 6 bases at J, with 6 bases between. The CDR3 is made up of 13 amino acids. In DNA form, the CDR3 reads TGTGCCACCAGTGACCAATCTAATTCACCCCTCCACTTT. It codes for CATSDQSNSPLHF.

This sequence joins TRBV19 and TRBJ2-3; D possibly corresponds to TRBD2 (5 bases). The germline gives CDR1 LNHDA, CDR2 SQIVND (reference sequence). The CDR3 contains 14 residues. The V end was cut by 7 bases, the J end by 7 bases, with 18 bases between. This CDR3 is CASKLEPSQYTQYF. CDR3 nucleotides: TGTGCCAGTAAACTAGAACCATCACAATATACGCAGTATTTT.

V is TRBV6-6 and J is TRBJ2-1; 13 bases are shared with TRBD2. V gave up 1 base and J gave up 8 bases; unmatched junction bases: 5. Looked up from germline, CDR1 is MNHNY and CDR2 is SVGAGI (reference sequence). The CDR3 covers 16 residues. CDR3 in DNA: TGTGCCAGCAGTTACTATACACTAGCGGGAGGGCATGAGCAGTTCTTC. Encoded protein: CASSYYTLAGGHEQFF.

The CDR3 bases are TGTGCCAGCAGCGGGACTAGCGGGGTTTTTCCCGGGGAGCTGTTTTTT. As protein: CASSGTSGVFPGELFF. This chain connects TRBV9 to TRBJ2-2, with 12 nucleotides matching TRBD2. The germline V gene has CDR1 SGDLS and CDR2 YYNGEE. V was clipped by 3 bases and J by 6 bases; unmatched bases: 6. CDR3 size: 16 residues.

This clone appeared a few times. V and J are TRBV6-2 or TRBV6-3 and TRBJ1-1, with D tentatively TRBD1 (5 bases). The germline V and J ends were trimmed by 2 bases and 1 base, with 14 bases remaining between them. The germline V gene encodes CDR1 MNHEY and CDR2 SVGEGT. The CDR3 is 16 amino acids. The CDR3 protein is CASSYAVGGRNTEAFF. CDR3 nucleotides: TGTGCCAGCAGTTACGCCGTCGGGGGGAGGAACACTGAAGCTTTCTTT.